This T cell receptor beta chain was captured in a study of OX40 agonist ivuxolimab in advanced cancers. The overall study: The patients received agonistic anti-OX40 (CD134) antibody ivuxolimab. Enrolled patients in dose escalation had cancers that were hepatocellular carcinoma, melanoma, renal cell or head and neck cancer. In three patients, partial responses were observed, one with hepatocellular carcinoma and two with cutaneous melanoma.

Per the germline V gene, CDR1 is MNHEY and CDR2 is SMNVEV (reference sequence). The CDR3 has 12 amino acids. V lost 5 bases, J lost 9 bases, and 11 bases lay in between. Assay: immunoSEQ multiplex PCR; the TCRdb copy retains only in-frame clones and omits some. Of about 26,000 clones listed, roughly 80% are singletons. The receptor was isolated from an adult with an advanced solid tumor such as melanoma, head and neck, liver or kidney cancer. The starting material was CD4+ or CD8+ T cells sorted from blood, obtained in a trial of the OX40 agonist ivuxolimab. The chain links TRBV27 to TRBJ2-4; D perhaps matches TRBD1 (5 bases). The CDR3 loop reads CASSQGLGIQYF. The CDR3 DNA reads as TGTGCCAGCAGTCAGGGTTTGGGCATTCAGTACTTC.